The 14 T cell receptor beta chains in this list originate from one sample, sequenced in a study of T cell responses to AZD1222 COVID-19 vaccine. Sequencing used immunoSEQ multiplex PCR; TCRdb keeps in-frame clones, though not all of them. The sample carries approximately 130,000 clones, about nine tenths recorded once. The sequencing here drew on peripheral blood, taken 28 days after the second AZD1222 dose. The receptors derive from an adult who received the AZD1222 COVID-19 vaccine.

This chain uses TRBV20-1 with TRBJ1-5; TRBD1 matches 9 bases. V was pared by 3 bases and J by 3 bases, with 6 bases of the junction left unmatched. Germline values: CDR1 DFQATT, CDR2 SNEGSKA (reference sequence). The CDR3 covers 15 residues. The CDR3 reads CSASPGTGFNQPQHF. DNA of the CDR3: TGCAGTGCTAGTCCCGGGACAGGGTTCAATCAGCCCCAGCATTTT.

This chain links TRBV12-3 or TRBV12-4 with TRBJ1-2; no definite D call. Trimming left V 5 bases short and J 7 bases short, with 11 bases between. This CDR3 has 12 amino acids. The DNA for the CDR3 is TGTGCCAGCAGTGCCCGTTTGGGTGGCTACACCTTC. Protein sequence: CASSARLGGYTF.

The CDR3 reads CASSLDLGRNTIYF. CDR3 nucleotide sequence: TGTGCCAGCAGCTTGGATCTGGGCCGGAACACCATATATTTT. The V call is TRBV5-6, the J call TRBJ1-3; D remains unclear. Germline lookup yields CDR1 SGHDT and CDR2 YYEEEE. Trimming left V 0 bases short and J 7 bases short, with 11 bases between. The length of the CDR3 is 14 residues.

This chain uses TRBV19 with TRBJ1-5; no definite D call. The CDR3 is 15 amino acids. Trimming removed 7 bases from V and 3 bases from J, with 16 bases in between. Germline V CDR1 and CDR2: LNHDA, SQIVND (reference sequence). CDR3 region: CASTVGAFLNQPQHF. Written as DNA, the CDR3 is TGTGCCAGTACCGTGGGCGCCTTTCTCAATCAGCCCCAGCATTTT.

In DNA form, the CDR3 reads TGTGCTAGTGGTTTGGTATGGGGGGAGGCCAAAAACATTCAGTACTTC. This encodes CASGLVWGEAKNIQYF. The chain is built from TRBV12-5 and TRBJ2-4; D possibly corresponds to TRBD2 (6 bases). The CDR3 extends over 16 amino acids. Germline CDR1 and CDR2: LGHNT and FRNRAP. Trimming left V 0 bases short and J 1 base short, with 10 bases between.

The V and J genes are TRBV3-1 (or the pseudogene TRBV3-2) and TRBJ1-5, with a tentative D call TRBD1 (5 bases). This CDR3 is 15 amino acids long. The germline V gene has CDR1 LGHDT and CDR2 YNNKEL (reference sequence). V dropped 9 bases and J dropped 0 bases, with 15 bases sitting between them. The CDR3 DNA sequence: TGTGCCAGGGGGGATTGGACGGATAGCAATCAGCCCCAGCATTTT. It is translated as CARGDWTDSNQPQHF.

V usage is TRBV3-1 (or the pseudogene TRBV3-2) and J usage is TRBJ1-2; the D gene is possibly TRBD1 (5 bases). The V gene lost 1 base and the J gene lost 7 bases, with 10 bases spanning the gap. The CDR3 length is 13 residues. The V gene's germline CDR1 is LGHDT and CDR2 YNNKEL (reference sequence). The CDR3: CASSQGPRGGYTF. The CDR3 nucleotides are TGTGCCAGCAGCCAAGGGCCTAGGGGTGGCTACACCTTC.

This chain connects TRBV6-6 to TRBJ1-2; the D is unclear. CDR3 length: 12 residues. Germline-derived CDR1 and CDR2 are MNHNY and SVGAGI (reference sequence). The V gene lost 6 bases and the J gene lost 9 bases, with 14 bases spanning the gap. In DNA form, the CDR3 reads TGTGCCAGCAGCAACGGCCAGAGTCGCTACACCTTC. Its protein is CASSNGQSRYTF.

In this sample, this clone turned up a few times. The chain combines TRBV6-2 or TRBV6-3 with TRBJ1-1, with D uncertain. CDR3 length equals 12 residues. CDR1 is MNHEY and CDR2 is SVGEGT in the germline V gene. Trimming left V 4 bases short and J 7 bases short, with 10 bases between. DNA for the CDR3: TGTGCCAGCAGTTTGATGGGCTTTGAAGCTTTCTTT. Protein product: CASSLMGFEAFF.

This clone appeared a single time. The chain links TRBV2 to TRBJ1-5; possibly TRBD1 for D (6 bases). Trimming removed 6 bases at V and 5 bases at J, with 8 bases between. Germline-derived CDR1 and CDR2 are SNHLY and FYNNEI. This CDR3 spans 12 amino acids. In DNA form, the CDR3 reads TGTGCCAGCAGCCACAGGGATCAGCCCCAGCATTTT. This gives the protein CASSHRDQPQHF.

CDR3 region: CASSPQVNTEAFF. In nucleotides, the CDR3 is TGTGCCAGCAGTCCTCAAGTGAACACTGAAGCTTTCTTT. This chain joins TRBV12-3 or TRBV12-4 and TRBJ1-1; no reliable D call. Trimming stripped 5 bases from V and 0 bases from J, with 7 bases between. The CDR3 loop spans 13 amino acids.

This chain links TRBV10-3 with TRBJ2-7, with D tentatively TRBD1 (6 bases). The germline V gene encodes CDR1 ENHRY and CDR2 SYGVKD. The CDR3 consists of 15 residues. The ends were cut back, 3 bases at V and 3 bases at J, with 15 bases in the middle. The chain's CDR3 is CAISEGTGPGYEQYF. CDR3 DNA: TGTGCCATCAGTGAAGGTACAGGGCCGGGCTACGAGCAGTACTTC.

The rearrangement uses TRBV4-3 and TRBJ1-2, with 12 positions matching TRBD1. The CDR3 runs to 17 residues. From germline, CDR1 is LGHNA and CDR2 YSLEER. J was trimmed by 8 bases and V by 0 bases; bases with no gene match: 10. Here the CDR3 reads CASSQDTGTGGAGGYTF. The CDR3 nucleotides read TGCGCCAGCAGCCAAGACACCGGGACAGGGGGCGCCGGAGGCTACACCTTC.

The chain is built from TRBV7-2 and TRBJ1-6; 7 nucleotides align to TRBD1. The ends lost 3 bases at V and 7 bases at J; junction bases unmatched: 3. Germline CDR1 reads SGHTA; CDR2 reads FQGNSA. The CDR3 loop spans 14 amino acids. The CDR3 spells CASSFGQVNSPLHF. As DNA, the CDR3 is TGTGCCAGCAGCTTCGGACAGGTGAATTCACCCCTCCACTTT.